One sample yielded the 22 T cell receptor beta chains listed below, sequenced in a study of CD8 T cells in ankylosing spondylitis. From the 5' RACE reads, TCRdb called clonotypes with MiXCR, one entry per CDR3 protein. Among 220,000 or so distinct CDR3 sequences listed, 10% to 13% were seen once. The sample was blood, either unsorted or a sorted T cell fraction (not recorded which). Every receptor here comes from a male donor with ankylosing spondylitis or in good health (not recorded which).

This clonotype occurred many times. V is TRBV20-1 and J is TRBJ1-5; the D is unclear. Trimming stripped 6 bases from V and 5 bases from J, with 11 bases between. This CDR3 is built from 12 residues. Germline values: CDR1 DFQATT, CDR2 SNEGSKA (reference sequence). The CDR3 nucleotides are TGCAGTGCCGAATCGAGGCATCAGCCCCAGCATTTT. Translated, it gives CSAESRHQPQHF.

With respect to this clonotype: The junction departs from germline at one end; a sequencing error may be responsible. CDR3 sequence: CAISPGLAGGPQETQYF. CDR3 DNA: TGTGCCATCAGCCCTGGGCTAGCGGGGGGGCCTCAAGAGACCCAGTACTTC. The rearrangement uses TRBV5-6 and TRBJ2-5; 12 positions agree with TRBD2. This CDR3 spans 17 amino acids. Germline V gives CDR1 SGHDT, CDR2 YYEEEE.

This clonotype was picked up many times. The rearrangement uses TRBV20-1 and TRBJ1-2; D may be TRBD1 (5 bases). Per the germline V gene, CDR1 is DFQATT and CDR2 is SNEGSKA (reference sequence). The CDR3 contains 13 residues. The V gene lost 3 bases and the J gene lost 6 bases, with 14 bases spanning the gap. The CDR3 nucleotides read TGCAGTGCTAGCCTCGAGGGGCTCGATGGCTACACCTTC. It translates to CSASLEGLDGYTF.

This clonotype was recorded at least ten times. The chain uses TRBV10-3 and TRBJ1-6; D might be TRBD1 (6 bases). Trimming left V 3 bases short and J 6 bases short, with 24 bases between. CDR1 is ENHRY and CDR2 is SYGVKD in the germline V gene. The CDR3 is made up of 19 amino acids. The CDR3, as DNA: TGTGCCATCAGTGACGACAAGACAGGCGCCTTCAGATTTAATTCACCCCTCCACTTT. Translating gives CAISDDKTGAFRFNSPLHF.

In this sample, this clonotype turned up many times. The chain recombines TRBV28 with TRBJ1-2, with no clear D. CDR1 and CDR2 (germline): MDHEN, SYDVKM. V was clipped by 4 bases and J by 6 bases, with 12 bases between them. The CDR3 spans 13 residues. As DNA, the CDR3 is TGTGCCAGCAGTTCCCCCGGATTAAATGGCTACACCTTC. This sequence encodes CASSSPGLNGYTF.

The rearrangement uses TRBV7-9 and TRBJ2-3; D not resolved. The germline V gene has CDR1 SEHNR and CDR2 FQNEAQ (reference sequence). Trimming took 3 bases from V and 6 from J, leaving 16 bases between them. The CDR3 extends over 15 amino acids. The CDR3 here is CASSFMAGGFDTQYF. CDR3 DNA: TGTGCCAGCAGCTTTATGGCCGGTGGGTTCGATACGCAGTATTTT.

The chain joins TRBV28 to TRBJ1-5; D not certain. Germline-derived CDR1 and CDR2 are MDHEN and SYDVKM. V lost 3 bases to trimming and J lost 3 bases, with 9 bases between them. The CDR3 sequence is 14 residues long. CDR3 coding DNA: TGTGCCAGCAGTTTTTCCGGTTACAATCAGCCCCAGCATTTT. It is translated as CASSFSGYNQPQHF.

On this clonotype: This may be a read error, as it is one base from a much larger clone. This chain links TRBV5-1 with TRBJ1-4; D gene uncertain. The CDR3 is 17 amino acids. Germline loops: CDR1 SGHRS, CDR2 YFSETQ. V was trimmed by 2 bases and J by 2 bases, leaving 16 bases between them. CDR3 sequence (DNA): TGCGCCAGCAGCTTACGGGGTTTGGCAGGTACTAATGAAAAACTGTTTTTT. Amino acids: CASSLRGLAGTNEKLFF.

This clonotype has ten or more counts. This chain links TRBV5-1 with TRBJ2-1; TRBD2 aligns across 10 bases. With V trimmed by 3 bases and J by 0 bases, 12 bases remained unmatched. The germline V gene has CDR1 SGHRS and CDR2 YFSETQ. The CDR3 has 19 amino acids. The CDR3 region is CASSSWGLAGAPSYNEQFF. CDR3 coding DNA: TGCGCCAGCAGCTCATGGGGTCTAGCGGGGGCCCCCTCCTACAATGAGCAGTTCTTC.

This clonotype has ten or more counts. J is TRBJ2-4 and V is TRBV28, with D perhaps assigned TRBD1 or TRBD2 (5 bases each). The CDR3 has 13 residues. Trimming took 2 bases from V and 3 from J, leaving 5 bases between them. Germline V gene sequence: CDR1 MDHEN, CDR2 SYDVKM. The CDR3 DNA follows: TGTGCCAGCAGTTTAGGGGGCAAAAACATTCAGTACTTC. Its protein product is CASSLGGKNIQYF.

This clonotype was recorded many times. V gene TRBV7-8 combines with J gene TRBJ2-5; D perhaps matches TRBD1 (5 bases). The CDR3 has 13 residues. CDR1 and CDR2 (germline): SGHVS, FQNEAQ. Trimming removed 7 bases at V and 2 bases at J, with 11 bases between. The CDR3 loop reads CASTANRQETQYF. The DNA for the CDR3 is TGTGCCAGCACCGCAAACAGGCAAGAGACCCAGTACTTC.

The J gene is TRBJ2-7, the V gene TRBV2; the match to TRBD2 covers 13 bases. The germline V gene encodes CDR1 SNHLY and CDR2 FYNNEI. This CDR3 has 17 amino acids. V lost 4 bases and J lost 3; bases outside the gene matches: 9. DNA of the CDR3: TGTGCCAGCAGTGGGGCTGGGACTAGCGGGGCAGGCTACGAGCAGTACTTC. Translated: CASSGAGTSGAGYEQYF.

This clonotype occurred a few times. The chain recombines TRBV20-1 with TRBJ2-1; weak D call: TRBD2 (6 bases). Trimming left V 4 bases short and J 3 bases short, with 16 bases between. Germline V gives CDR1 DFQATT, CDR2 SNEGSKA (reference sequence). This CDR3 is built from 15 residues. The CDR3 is CSANSAGLLYNEQFF. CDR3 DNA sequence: TGCAGTGCTAATTCGGCGGGGCTGCTCTACAATGAGCAGTTCTTC.

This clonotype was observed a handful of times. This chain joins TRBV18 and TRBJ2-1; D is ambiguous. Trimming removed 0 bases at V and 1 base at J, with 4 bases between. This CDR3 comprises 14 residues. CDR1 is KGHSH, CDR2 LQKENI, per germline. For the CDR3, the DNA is TGTGCCAGCTCACCACCAGTATCCTACAATGAGCAGTTCTTC. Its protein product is CASSPPVSYNEQFF.

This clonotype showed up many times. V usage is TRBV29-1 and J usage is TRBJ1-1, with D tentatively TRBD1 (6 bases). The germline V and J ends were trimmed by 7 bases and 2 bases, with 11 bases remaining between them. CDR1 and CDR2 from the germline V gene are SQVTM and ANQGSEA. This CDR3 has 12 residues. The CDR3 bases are TGCAGCGGCAGCAGGGGTAACACTGAAGCTTTCTTT. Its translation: CSGSRGNTEAFF.

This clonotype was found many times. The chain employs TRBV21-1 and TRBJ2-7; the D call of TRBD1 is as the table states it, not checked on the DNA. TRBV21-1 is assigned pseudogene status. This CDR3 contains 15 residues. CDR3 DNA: TGTGCCAGCAGCGCTGGACAGGGTAGCTCCTACGAGCAGTACTTC. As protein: CASSAGQGSSYEQYF.

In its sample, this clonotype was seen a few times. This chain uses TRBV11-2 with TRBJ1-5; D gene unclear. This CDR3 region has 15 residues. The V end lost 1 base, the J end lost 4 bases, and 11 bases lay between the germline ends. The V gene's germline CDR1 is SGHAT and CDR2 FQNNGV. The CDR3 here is CASSLGQLGNQPQHF. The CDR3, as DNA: TGTGCCAGCAGCTTAGGACAACTCGGGAATCAGCCCCAGCATTTT.

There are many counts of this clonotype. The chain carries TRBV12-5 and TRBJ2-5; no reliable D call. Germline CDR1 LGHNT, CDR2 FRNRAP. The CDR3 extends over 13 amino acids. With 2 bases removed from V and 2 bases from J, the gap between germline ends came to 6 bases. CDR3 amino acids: CASGLWTQETQYF. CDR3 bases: TGTGCTAGTGGTTTGTGGACGCAAGAGACCCAGTACTTC. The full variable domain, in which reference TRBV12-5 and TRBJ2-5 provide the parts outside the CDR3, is DARVTQTPRHKVTEMGQEVTMRCQPILGHNTVFWYRQTMMQGLELLAYFRNRAPLDDSGMPKDRFSAEMPDATLATLKIQPSEPRDSAVYFCASGLWTQETQYFGPGTRLLVL.

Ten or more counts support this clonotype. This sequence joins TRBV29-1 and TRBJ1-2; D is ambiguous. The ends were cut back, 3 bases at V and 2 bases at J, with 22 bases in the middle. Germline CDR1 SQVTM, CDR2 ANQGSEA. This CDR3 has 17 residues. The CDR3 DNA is TGCAGCGTTGATTACTCCGGGCAGCCCGAGCCCAACTATGGCTACACCTTC. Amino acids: CSVDYSGQPEPNYGYTF.

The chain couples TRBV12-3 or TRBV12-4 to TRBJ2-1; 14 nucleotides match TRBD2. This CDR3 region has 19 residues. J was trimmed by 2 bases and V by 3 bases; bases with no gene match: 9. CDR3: CASSFLRTSGGPTYNEQFF. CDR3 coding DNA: TGTGCCAGCAGTTTTCTTCGGACTAGCGGGGGGCCGACCTACAATGAGCAGTTCTTC.

The CDR3 bases are TGTGCCACCAGCAGAGAAAAGGGTTTCGATTCACCCCTCCACTTT. As protein: CATSREKGFDSPLHF. The rearrangement uses TRBV15 and TRBJ1-6, with D unclear. Trimming shortened V by 0 bases and J by 8 bases, and 11 bases separated the two germline ends. Looked up from germline, CDR1 is LNHNV and CDR2 is YYDKDF (reference sequence). The CDR3 has 15 residues.

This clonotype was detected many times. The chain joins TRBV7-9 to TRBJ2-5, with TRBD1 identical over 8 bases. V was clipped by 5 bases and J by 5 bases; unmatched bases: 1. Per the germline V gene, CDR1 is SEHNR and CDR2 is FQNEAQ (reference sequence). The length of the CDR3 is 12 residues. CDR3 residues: CASSTGGETQYF. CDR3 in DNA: TGTGCCAGCAGCACAGGGGGGGAGACCCAGTACTTC.